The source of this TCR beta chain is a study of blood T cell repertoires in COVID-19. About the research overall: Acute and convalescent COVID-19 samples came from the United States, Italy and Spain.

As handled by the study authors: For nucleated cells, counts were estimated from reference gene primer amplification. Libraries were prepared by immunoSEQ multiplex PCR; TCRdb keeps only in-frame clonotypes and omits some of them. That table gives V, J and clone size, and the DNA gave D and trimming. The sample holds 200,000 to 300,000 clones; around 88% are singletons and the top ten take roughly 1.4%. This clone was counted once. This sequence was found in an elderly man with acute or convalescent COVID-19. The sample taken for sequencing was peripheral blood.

CDR3 amino acids: CATRDRSSYNEQFF. The CDR3 nucleotides read TGTGCCACCCGGGACAGAAGCTCCTACAATGAGCAGTTCTTC. The chain links TRBV10-3 to TRBJ2-1; 7 bases agree with TRBD1. CDR1 is ENHRY, CDR2 SYGVKD, per germline. The CDR3 runs 14 residues. The junction had 6 bases not matched to a gene; V was cut back by 10 bases and J by 0 bases.